This entry lists 16 T cell receptor beta chains sequenced from one sample in a study of response to subunit inactivated influenza vaccine. TCRdb independently ran MiXCR on the RT-PCR reads; one entry per CDR3 protein. Found here are about 700,000 distinct CDR3 sequences, 12% to 15% of them singletons; the top ten hold 6% to 9.5%. The source material was PBMCs from blood, sampled 14 days before vaccination. Every receptor here comes from a man between 45 and 60 years old who received an inactivated influenza vaccine.

The chain carries TRBV7-9 and TRBJ2-7; perhaps TRBD1 as D (5 bases). V dropped 5 bases and J dropped 2 bases, with 19 bases sitting between them. Per the germline V gene, CDR1 is SEHNR and CDR2 is FQNEAQ (reference sequence). The CDR3 totals 16 residues. CDR3 nucleotides: TGTGCCAGCAGCCCCTCCTCGACAGTAAACACCTACGAGCAGTACTTC. Translated, it gives CASSPSSTVNTYEQYF.

The rearrangement joins TRBV28 to TRBJ2-1; 7 bases align to TRBD1. J was trimmed by 9 bases and V by 5 bases; bases with no gene match: 16. This CDR3 region has 16 residues. Per the germline V gene, CDR1 is MDHEN and CDR2 is SYDVKM. The CDR3 reads CASSTPGWTGGPEQFF. The CDR3 DNA reads as TGTGCCAGCAGTACCCCCGGTTGGACAGGAGGTCCTGAGCAGTTCTTC.

V usage is TRBV20-1 and J usage is TRBJ1-6; 9 positions agree with TRBD1. The CDR3 extends over 14 amino acids. V gave up 2 bases and J gave up 5 bases; unmatched junction bases: 1. CDR1 and CDR2 (germline): DFQATT, SNEGSKA (reference sequence). CDR3 bases: TGCAGTGCTAGACGGACAGGGGATAATTCACCCCTCCACTTT. This encodes CSARRTGDNSPLHF.

V is TRBV7-3 and J is TRBJ2-7, with 7 bases that match TRBD1. The ends lost 5 bases at V and 5 bases at J; junction bases unmatched: 9. Germline V gives CDR1 SGHTA, CDR2 FQGTGA. This CDR3 is 14 amino acids long. For the CDR3, the DNA is TGTGCCAGCAGCAGGACAGGTGACGGACACGAGCAGTACTTC. Encoded protein: CASSRTGDGHEQYF.

This clonotype has just a few counts. This chain joins TRBV2 and TRBJ2-1; 10 bases are a match to TRBD1. The CDR3 is 17 amino acids. Germline V CDR1 and CDR2: SNHLY, FYNNEI. V shed 10 bases, J shed 3 bases, and the junction held 15 bases outside the gene matches. The CDR3 region is CATTPGQGIGYYNEQFF. In nucleotides, the CDR3 is TGTGCCACCACACCGGGACAGGGGATTGGCTACTACAATGAGCAGTTCTTC.

This clonotype showed up many times. This rearrangement joins TRBV10-2 to TRBJ2-1; TRBD1 matches 9 bases. V gave up 4 bases and J gave up 9 bases; unmatched junction bases: 10. There are 15 residues in the CDR3. Germline values: CDR1 WSHSY, CDR2 SAAADI. The CDR3: CASSGGTGHRGEQFF. The CDR3 DNA follows: TGCGCCAGCAGTGGGGGGACAGGGCACAGGGGTGAGCAGTTCTTC.

The V gene is TRBV15, the J gene TRBJ2-3, with D possibly TRBD2 on 6 matching bases. Per the germline V gene, CDR1 is LNHNV and CDR2 is YYDKDF (reference sequence). CDR3 length: 14 residues. Trimming took 1 base from V and 1 from J, leaving 6 bases between them. The CDR3 protein is CATSRVAGTDTQYF. CDR3 nucleotide sequence: TGTGCCACCAGCAGAGTAGCGGGCACAGATACGCAGTATTTT.

This clonotype showed up just a few times. The rearrangement joins TRBV11-2 to TRBJ2-3, with D uncertain. V lost 1 base and J lost 4, with 9 bases in between. The CDR3 has 14 residues. CDR1 is SGHAT and CDR2 is FQNNGV in the germline V gene. The CDR3 nucleotides are TGTGCCAGCAGCTTAGGGTCCTGGGCAGATACGCAGTATTTT. Translation gives CASSLGSWADTQYF. Complete variable domain (other parts from reference TRBV11-2 and TRBJ2-3): EAGVAQSPRYKIIEKRQSVAFWCNPISGHATLYWYQQILGQGPKLLIQFQNNGVVDDSQLPKDRFSAERLKGVDSTLKIQPAKLEDSAVYLCASSLGSWADTQYFGPGTRLTVL.

The chain recombines TRBV7-3 with TRBJ1-1, with 8 positions matching TRBD1. CDR3 length: 14 residues. The junction had 5 bases not matched to a gene; V was cut back by 5 bases and J by 3 bases. The germline V gene encodes CDR1 SGHTA and CDR2 FQGTGA. CDR3 sequence: CASSKQGGDTEAFF. CDR3 nucleotides: TGTGCCAGCAGCAAACAGGGGGGGGACACTGAAGCTTTCTTT.

The rearrangement uses TRBV20-1 and TRBJ2-6; D is possibly TRBD2 (5 bases). The CDR3 covers 18 residues. Germline V lookup: CDR1 DFQATT, CDR2 SNEGSKA (reference sequence). V lost 6 bases, J lost 0 bases, and 21 bases lay in between. CDR3 nucleotides: TGCAGTGCCCAAGTGGGGTACGGACTGCACTCTGGGGCCAACGTCCTGACTTTC. Its protein product is CSAQVGYGLHSGANVLTF.

The table lists this clonotype with many counts. The V call is TRBV5-1, the J call TRBJ1-5; D is unresolved. Per the germline V gene, CDR1 is SGHRS and CDR2 is YFSETQ. The CDR3 is made up of 15 amino acids. V was cut by 4 bases and J by 3 bases, with 14 bases left in between. CDR3 coding DNA: TGCGCCAGCAGCCCTTCCGGGGTCCTCAATCAGCCCCAGCATTTT. Translating gives CASSPSGVLNQPQHF.

This clonotype was seen a few times. Written as DNA, the CDR3 is TGTGCCAGCCCGATGGACAATGAGCAGTTCTTC. As protein: CASPMDNEQFF. The rearrangement uses TRBV21-1 and TRBJ2-1. TRBV21-1 is a pseudogene locus. This CDR3 has 11 amino acids.

This chain uses TRBV12-3 or TRBV12-4 with TRBJ1-4; D is unclear. V was pared by 6 bases and J by 4 bases, with 6 bases between. The CDR3 is 12 amino acids. CDR3 residues: CASSLFNEKLFF. Written as DNA, the CDR3 is TGTGCCAGCAGCCTATTTAATGAAAAACTGTTTTTT.

This rearrangement joins TRBV11-2 to TRBJ1-2, with unresolved D. Germline lookup yields CDR1 SGHAT and CDR2 FQNNGV. This CDR3 spans 15 amino acids. V gave up 0 bases and J gave up 1 base, with 9 bases separating them. The CDR3 DNA is TGTGCCAGCAGCTTAGAGGGGATATATAACTATGGCTACACCTTC. Protein product: CASSLEGIYNYGYTF.

This clonotype showed up just a few times. The chain links TRBV28 to TRBJ2-7; 9 nucleotides agree with TRBD2. The V gene end was trimmed by 2 bases and the J gene end by 2 bases; junction bases not matched to a gene: 4. CDR3 size: 15 residues. CDR1 MDHEN and CDR2 SYDVKM come from the germline V gene. This chain's CDR3 is CASSLGGGRAYEQYF. In DNA form, the CDR3 reads TGTGCCAGCAGTTTAGGCGGCGGGAGGGCCTACGAGCAGTACTTC. Looking up the rest from reference TRBV28 and TRBJ2-7 gives the full variable domain: DVKVTQSSRYLVKRTGEKVFLECVQDMDHENMFWYRQDPGLGLRLIYFSYDVKMKEKGDIPEGYSVSREKKERFSLILESASTNQTSMYLCASSLGGGRAYEQYFGPGTRLTVT.

This chain joins TRBV4-2 and TRBJ1-4, with unresolved D. CDR1 and CDR2 (germline): LGHNA, YNFKEQ. Trimming left V 0 bases short and J 16 bases short, with 9 bases between. This CDR3 is 11 amino acids long. CDR3 protein: CASSQEELWFF. The CDR3 nucleotides read TGTGCCAGCAGCCAAGAGGAACTATGGTTTTTT.